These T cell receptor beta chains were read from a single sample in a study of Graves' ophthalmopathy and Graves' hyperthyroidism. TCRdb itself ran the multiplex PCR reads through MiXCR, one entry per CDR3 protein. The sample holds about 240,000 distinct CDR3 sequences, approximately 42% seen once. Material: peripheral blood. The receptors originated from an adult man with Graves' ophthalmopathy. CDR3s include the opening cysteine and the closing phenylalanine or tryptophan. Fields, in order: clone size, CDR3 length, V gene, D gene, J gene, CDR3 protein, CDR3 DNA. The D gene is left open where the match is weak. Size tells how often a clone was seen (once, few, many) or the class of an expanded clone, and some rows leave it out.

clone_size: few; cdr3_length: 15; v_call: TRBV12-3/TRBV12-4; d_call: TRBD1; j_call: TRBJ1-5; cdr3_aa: CASSLSGTAYQPQHF; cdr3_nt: TGTGCCAGCAGTTTATCGGGGACAGCTTATCAGCCCCAGCATTTT
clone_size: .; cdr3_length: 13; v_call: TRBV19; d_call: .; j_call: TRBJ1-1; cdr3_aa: CASSRVSNTEAFF; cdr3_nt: TGTGCCAGTAGCCGCGTATCTAACACTGAAGCTTTCTTT
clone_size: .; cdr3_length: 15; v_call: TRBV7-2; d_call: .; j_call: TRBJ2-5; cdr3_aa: CASSSQPGAQETQYF; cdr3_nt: TGTGCCAGCAGCTCTCAGCCTGGAGCCCAAGAGACCCAGTACTTC
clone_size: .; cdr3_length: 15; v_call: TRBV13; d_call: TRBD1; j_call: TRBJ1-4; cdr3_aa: CASSLQRTGREKLFF; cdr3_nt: TGTGCCAGCAGTCTTCAGAGGACAGGGCGAGAAAAACTGTTTTTT
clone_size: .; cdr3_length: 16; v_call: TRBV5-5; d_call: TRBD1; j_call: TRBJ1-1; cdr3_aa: CASSLGQGALITEAFF; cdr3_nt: TGTGCCAGCAGCTTGGGGCAGGGGGCTTTGATCACTGAAGCTTTCTTT
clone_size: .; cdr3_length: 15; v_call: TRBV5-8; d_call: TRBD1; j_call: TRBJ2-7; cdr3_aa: CASGGLGQGIDEQYF; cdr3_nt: TGTGCCAGCGGAGGGTTGGGACAGGGCATCGACGAGCAGTACTTC
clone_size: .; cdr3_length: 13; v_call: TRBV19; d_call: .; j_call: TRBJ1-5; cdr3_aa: CASSAREGQPQHF; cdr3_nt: TGTGCCAGTAGTGCCCGCGAGGGGCAGCCCCAGCATTTT
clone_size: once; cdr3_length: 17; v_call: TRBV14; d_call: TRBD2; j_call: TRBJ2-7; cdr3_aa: CASSLVASGILSYEQYF; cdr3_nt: TGTGCCAGCAGCTTGGTGGCTAGCGGCATCCTTTCCTACGAGCAGTACTTC
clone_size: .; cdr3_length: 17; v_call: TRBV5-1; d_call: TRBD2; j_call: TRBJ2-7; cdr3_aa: CASSLRASGVNVYEQYF; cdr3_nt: TGCGCCAGCAGCTTGCGGGCTAGCGGGGTGAACGTCTACGAGCAGTACTTC
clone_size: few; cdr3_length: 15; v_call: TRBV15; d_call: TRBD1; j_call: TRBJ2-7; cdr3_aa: CATSRTPTGTYEQYF; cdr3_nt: TGTGCCACCAGCAGGACCCCGACAGGGACCTACGAGCAGTACTTC
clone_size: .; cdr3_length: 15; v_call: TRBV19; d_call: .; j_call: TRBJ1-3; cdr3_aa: CASSKPGTRGNTIYF; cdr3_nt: TGTGCCAGTAGTAAACCGGGGACGCGTGGAAACACCATATATTTT
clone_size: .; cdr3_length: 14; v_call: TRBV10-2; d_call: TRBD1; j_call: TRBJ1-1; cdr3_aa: CASTATGYETEAFF; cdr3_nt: TGTGCCAGCACCGCGACAGGGTATGAGACTGAAGCTTTCTTT
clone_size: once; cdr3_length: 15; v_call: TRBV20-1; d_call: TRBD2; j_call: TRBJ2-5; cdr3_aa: CSAREWTSAEETQYF; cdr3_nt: TGCAGTGCTAGAGAATGGACTAGCGCGGAAGAGACCCAGTACTTC
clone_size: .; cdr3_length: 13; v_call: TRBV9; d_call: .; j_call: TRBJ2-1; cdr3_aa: CASSGGRYNEQFF; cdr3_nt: TGTGCCAGCAGCGGGGGTCGATACAATGAGCAGTTCTTC
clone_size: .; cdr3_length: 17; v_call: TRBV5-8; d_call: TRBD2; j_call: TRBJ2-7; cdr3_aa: CASSLMGTGRASYEQYF; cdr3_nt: TGTGCCAGCAGCTTAATGGGTACTGGGAGGGCCTCCTACGAGCAGTACTTC
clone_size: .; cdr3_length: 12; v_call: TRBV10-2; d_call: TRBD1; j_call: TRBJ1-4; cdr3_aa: CATGDSNEKLFF; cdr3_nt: TGCGCAACCGGGGACAGTAATGAAAAACTGTTTTTT
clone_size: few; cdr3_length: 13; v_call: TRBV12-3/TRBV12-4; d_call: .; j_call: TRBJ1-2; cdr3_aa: CASSLVGRGGYTF; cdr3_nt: TGTGCCAGCAGTTTAGTAGGCAGGGGTGGCTACACCTTC
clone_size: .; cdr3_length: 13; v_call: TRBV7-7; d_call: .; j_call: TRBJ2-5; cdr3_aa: CARDPGIKETQYF; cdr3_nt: TGTGCTAGAGACCCCGGGATAAAAGAGACCCAGTACTTC
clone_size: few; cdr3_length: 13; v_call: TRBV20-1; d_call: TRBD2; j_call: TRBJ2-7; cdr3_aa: CSAGAGRGYEQYF; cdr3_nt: TGCAGTGCTGGCGCGGGGAGGGGCTACGAGCAGTACTTC
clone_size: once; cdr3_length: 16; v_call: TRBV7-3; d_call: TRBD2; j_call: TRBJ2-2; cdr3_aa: CASSLIGGVITGELFF; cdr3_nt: TGTGCCAGCAGCTTAATTGGGGGGGTAATCACCGGGGAGCTGTTTTTT
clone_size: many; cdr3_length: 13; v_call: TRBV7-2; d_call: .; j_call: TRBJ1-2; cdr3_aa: CASSFLGSQGYTF; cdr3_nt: TGTGCCAGCAGCTTTTTGGGGAGTCAAGGCTACACCTTC
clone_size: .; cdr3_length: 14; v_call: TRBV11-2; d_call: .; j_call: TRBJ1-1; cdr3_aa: CASSLDYRDPEAFF; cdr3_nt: TGTGCCAGCAGCTTAGATTACAGGGACCCTGAAGCTTTCTTT
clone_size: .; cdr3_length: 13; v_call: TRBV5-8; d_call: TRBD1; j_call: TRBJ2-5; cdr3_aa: CASQTRDRPTQYF; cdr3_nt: TGTGCCAGCCAGACCCGGGACAGACCAACCCAGTACTTC
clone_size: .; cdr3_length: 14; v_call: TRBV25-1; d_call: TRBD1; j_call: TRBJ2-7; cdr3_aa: CASSGSNRGYEQYF; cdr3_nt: TGTGCCAGCAGTGGGTCCAACAGGGGCTACGAGCAGTACTTC
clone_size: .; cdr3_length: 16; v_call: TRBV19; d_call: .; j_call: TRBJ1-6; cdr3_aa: CASARDQARYNSPLHF; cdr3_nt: TGTGCCAGTGCTAGAGATCAGGCGAGATATAATTCACCCCTCCACTTT
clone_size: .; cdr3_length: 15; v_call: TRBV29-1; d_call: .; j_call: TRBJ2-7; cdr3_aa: CSVQTTGTSSYEQYF; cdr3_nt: TGCAGCGTCCAGACCACCGGGACATCCTCCTACGAGCAGTACTTC
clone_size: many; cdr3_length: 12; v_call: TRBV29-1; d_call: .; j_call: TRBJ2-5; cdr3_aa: CSVCEVYETQYF; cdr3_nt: TGCAGCGTTTGTGAGGTTTACGAGACCCAGTACTTC
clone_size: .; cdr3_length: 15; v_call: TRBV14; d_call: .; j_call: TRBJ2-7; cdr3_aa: CASSQDRPRKDEQYF; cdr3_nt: TGTGCCAGCAGCCAAGATCGCCCCAGAAAGGACGAGCAGTACTTC
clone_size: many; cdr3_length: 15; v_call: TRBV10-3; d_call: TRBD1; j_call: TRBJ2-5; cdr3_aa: CAISDSGQGDETQYF; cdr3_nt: TGTGCCATCAGTGACTCGGGACAGGGTGATGAGACCCAGTACTTC
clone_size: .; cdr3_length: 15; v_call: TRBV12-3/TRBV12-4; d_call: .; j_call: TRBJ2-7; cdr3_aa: CASGLITQGTHEQYF; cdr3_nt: TGTGCTAGTGGTTTGATCACCCAAGGGACCCACGAGCAGTACTTC
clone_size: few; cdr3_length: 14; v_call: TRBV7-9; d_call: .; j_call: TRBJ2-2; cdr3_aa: CASLTNSDPGELFF; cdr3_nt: TGTGCCAGCCTCACTAACAGTGACCCCGGGGAGCTGTTTTTT
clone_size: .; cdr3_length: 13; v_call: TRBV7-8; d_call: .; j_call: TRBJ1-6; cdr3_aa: CASSLGPPSPLHF; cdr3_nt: TGTGCCAGCAGTTTAGGCCCACCCTCACCCCTCCACTTT
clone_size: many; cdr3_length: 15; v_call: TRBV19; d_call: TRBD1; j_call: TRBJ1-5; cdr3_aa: CASSITRDRNQPQHF; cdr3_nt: TGTGCCAGTAGTATTACCCGGGACAGAAATCAGCCCCAGCATTTT
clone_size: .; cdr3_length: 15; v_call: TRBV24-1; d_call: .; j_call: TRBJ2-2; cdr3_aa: CATARRGANTGELSF; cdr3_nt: TGTGCCACTGCCCGAAGGGGGGCGAACACCGGGGAGCTGTCTTTT
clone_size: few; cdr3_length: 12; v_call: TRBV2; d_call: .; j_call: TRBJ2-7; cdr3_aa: CASSDAGNEQYF; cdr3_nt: TGTGCCAGCAGTGACGCAGGGAACGAGCAGTACTTC
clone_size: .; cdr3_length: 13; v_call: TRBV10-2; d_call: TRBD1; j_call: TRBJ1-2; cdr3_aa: CASSPDRGNGYTF; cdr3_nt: TGCGCCAGCAGCCCCGACAGGGGGAACGGCTACACCTTC
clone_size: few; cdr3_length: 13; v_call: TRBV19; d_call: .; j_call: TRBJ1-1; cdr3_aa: CASIVSGVTEAFF; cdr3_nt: TGTGCCAGTATCGTCAGTGGGGTAACTGAAGCTTTCTTT
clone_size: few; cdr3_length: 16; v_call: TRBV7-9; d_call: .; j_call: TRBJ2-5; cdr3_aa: CASSFQGQPRGETQYF; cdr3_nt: TGTGCCAGCAGCTTTCAAGGACAGCCCCGAGGGGAGACCCAGTACTTC
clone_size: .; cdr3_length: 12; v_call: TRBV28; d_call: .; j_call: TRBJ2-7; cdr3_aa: CASNRQSYEQYF; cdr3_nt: TGTGCCAGCAACAGGCAGTCCTACGAGCAGTACTTC
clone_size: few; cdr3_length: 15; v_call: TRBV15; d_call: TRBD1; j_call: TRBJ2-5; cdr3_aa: CATSRSDRVQETQYF; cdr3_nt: TGTGCCACCAGCAGATCGGACAGGGTCCAAGAGACCCAGTACTTC
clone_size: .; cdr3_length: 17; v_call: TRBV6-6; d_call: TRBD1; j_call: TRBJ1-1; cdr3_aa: CASSYSGTGIVLTEAFF; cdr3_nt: TGTGCCAGCAGTTACTCAGGGACAGGGATCGTTTTGACTGAAGCTTTCTTT
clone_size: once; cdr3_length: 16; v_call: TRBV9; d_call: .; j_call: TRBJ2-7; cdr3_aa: CASSLQGAPGVREQYF; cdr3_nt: TGTGCCAGCAGCCTACAGGGAGCGCCCGGCGTGCGCGAGCAGTACTTC
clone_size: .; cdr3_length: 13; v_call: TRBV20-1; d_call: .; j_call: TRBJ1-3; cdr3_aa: CSASPGNINTIYF; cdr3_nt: TGCAGTGCTAGCCCCGGAAACATAAACACCATATATTTT
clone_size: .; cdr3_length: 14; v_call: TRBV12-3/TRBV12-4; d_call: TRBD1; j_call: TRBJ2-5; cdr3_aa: CASSPLDRMETQYF; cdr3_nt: TGTGCCAGCAGTCCGTTGGACAGGATGGAGACCCAGTACTTC
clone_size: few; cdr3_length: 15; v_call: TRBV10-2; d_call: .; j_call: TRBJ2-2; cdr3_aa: CASSESGPNTGELFF; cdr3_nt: TGCGCCAGCAGTGAGTCCGGACCAAACACCGGGGAGCTGTTTTTT
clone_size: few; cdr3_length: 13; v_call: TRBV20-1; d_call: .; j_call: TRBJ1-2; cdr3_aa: CSARNSRGEGYTF; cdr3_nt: TGCAGTGCTAGAAATAGCAGGGGAGAAGGCTACACCTTC
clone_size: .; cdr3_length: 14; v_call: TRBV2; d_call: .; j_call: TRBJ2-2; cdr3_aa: CASIGRVNTGELFF; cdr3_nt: TGTGCCAGCATCGGCAGGGTGAACACCGGGGAGCTGTTTTTT
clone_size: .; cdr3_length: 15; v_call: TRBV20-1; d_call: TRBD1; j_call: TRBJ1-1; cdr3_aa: CSATDRETMNTEAFF; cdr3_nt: TGCAGTGCAACCGACAGGGAAACTATGAACACTGAAGCTTTCTTT
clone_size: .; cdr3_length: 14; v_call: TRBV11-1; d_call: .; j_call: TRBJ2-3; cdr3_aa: CASSLDGSGDTQYF; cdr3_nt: TGTGCCAGCAGCTTAGACGGGAGTGGGGATACGCAGTATTTT
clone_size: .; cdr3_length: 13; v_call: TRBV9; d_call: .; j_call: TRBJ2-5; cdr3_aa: CASSVAQGETQYF; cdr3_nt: TGTGCCAGCAGCGTAGCCCAGGGGGAGACCCAGTACTTC
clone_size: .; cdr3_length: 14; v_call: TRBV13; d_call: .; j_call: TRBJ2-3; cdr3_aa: CASSVEASTDTQYF; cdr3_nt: TGTGCCAGCAGCGTAGAGGCCAGCACAGATACGCAGTATTTT
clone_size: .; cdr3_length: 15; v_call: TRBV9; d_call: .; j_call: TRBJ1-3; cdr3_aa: CASSAGWTEGNTIYF; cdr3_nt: TGTGCCAGCAGCGCTGGCTGGACAGAAGGAAACACCATATATTTT
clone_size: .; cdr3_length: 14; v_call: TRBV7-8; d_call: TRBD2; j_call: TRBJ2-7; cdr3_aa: CASSILAGGYEQYF; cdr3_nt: TGTGCCAGCAGCATACTAGCGGGAGGTTACGAGCAGTACTTC
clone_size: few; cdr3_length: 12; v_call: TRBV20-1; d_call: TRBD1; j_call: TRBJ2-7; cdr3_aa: CSARRDSHEQYF; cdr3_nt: TGCAGCGCCCGCCGGGACAGCCACGAGCAGTACTTC
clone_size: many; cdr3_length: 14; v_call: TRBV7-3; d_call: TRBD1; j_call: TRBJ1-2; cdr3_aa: CASSDKTGRGGYTF; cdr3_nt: TGTGCCAGCAGTGATAAGACAGGGCGGGGTGGCTACACCTTC
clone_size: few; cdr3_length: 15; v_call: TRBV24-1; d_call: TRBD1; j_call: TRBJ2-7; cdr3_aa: CATSDSRTGVYEQYF; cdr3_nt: TGTGCCACCAGTGATTCGAGGACAGGGGTCTACGAGCAGTACTTC
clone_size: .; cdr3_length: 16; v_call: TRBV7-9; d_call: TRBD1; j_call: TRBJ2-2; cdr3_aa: CASSIPKDRAAGELFF; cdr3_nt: TGTGCCAGCAGCATCCCTAAGGACAGGGCAGCCGGGGAGCTGTTTTTT
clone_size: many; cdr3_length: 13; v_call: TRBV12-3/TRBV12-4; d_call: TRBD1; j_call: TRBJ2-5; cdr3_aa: CASGTGGAETQYF; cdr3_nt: TGTGCCAGCGGGACAGGGGGCGCAGAGACCCAGTACTTC
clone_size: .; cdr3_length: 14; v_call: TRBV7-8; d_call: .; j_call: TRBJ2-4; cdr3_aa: CASSLRFVKNIQYF; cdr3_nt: TGTGCCAGCAGCTTGCGATTTGTCAAAAACATTCAGTACTTC